The next 24 T cell receptor beta chains were all read from a single sample in a study of shared clonotypes between healthy human individuals. This table comes from immunoSEQ multiplex PCR, and its TCRdb copy is limited to in-frame clones, with some not included. Counted here are about 92,000 clones, over 40% occurring once; the ten biggest clones make up over 13%. The sample comprised PBMCs. The receptors stem from a woman between 35 and 50 years old in good health. Some clones in this sample may be carry-over from other donors' samples.

This clone was seen many times. The chain employs TRBV11-2 and TRBJ2-2; 7 nucleotides match TRBD2. The germline V gene has CDR1 SGHAT and CDR2 FQNNGV. V was clipped by 4 bases and J by 7 bases; unmatched bases: 9. The CDR3 sequence is 15 residues long. CDR3: CASSSLLAFSGELFF. DNA of the CDR3: TGTGCCAGCAGCTCATTACTAGCGTTCAGCGGGGAGCTGTTTTTT.

A few counts support this clone. One base away lies a much larger clone, so this may be a sequencing read error. The chain joins TRBV7-2 to TRBJ2-7, with 9 bases fitting TRBD1. Trimming at V came to 5 bases and at J to 6 bases, leaving 5 bases not matched to a gene. The V gene's germline CDR1 is SGHTA and CDR2 FQGNSA. The CDR3 has 13 amino acids. In DNA form, the CDR3 reads TGTGCCAGCAGCAGGAGACAGGGGGGCGAGCAGTACTTC. Amino acids: CASSRRQGGEQYF.

This chain connects TRBV11-3 to TRBJ2-5, with D tentatively TRBD2 (7 bases). Germline-derived CDR1 and CDR2 are SGHNT and YENEEA. The CDR3 extends over 18 amino acids. Trimming took 5 bases from V and 2 from J, leaving 24 bases between them. CDR3 protein: CASSLTNHGEGGQETQYF. The CDR3 region has the DNA TGTGCCAGCAGCCTCACCAACCACGGGGAGGGGGGGCAAGAGACCCAGTACTTC.

At least ten counts were recorded for this clone. The CDR3 region has the DNA TGTGCCAGCAGTTACCCCAATTCCTACGAGCAGTACTTC. This encodes CASSYPNSYEQYF. This chain uses TRBV28 with TRBJ2-7; no reliable D call. CDR1 MDHEN and CDR2 SYDVKM come from the germline V gene. The CDR3 runs 13 residues. The V end lost 4 bases, the J end lost 1 base, and 8 bases lay between the germline ends. The variable domain in full, completed from reference TRBV28 and TRBJ2-7, reads DVKVTQSSRYLVKRTGEKVFLECVQDMDHENMFWYRQDPGLGLRLIYFSYDVKMKEKGDIPEGYSVSREKKERFSLILESASTNQTSMYLCASSYPNSYEQYFGPGTRLTVT.

The CDR3: CASSYSGRGELFF. CDR3 sequence (DNA): TGTGCCAGCAGTTACAGCGGGAGGGGGGAACTGTTCTTC. V usage is TRBV27 and J usage is TRBJ2-1, with 10 bases lining up with TRBD2. This CDR3 spans 13 amino acids. The V segment lost 4 bases and the J segment 15 bases; nucleotides outside the gene matches: 9. CDR1 and CDR2 from the germline V gene are MNHEY and SMNVEV (reference sequence).

This clone turned up a few times. The CDR3 nucleotides read TGTGCCAGCAGCAACGGGACAGGGAGCAATCAGCCCCAGCATTTT. Its translation: CASSNGTGSNQPQHF. V is TRBV21-1 and J is TRBJ1-5; TRBD1 is the table's D call, not checked against the DNA. TRBV21-1 is given as a pseudogene. This CDR3 has 15 residues.

This clone was seen a handful of times. The CDR3 here is CAWSYSVGYTF. CDR3 bases: TGTGCCTGGAGTTATTCTGTGGGCTACACCTTC. The chain carries TRBV30 and TRBJ1-2; D remains unclear. Germline V gene sequence: CDR1 GTSNPN, CDR2 SVGIG (reference sequence). The CDR3 contains 11 residues. V lost 2 bases to trimming and J lost 8 bases, with 9 bases between them.

The chain is built from TRBV6-4 and TRBJ2-6; D not certain. This CDR3 has 15 residues. Germline-derived CDR1 and CDR2 are MRHNA and SNTAGT. The V gene lost 5 bases and the J gene lost 0 bases, with 8 bases spanning the gap. CDR3 amino acids: CASSKTASGANVLTF. Here the CDR3 DNA reads TGTGCCAGCAGTAAAACAGCCTCTGGGGCCAACGTCCTGACTTTC.

V usage is TRBV18 and J usage is TRBJ1-2; D call uncertain. CDR3 size: 16 residues. Per the germline V gene, CDR1 is KGHSH and CDR2 is LQKENI. Trimming removed 2 bases at V and 5 bases at J, with 18 bases between. The CDR3 region is CASSPGPERTGYGYTF. CDR3 bases: TGTGCCAGCTCACCAGGCCCGGAGCGAACGGGGTATGGCTACACCTTC.

This clone occurred a few times. V gene TRBV30 combines with J gene TRBJ2-3; 9 nucleotides match TRBD1. Per the germline V gene, CDR1 is GTSNPN and CDR2 is SVGIG (reference sequence). This CDR3 contains 14 residues. The V segment lost 5 bases and the J segment 8 bases; nucleotides outside the gene matches: 11. The CDR3 nucleotides read TGTGCCTGGGCACCTCCGGGACAGGGTTTTACGCAGTATTTT. Its translation: CAWAPPGQGFTQYF.

This clone occurred a few times. The rearrangement uses TRBV7-2 and TRBJ1-1; 7 nucleotides line up with TRBD1. Trimming took 6 bases from V and 3 from J; bases not matched to a gene: 10. This CDR3 has 15 amino acids. Germline V gives CDR1 SGHTA, CDR2 FQGNSA. CDR3 bases: TGTGCCAGCAGGGCCCACAGGGGTTCTGACACTGAAGCTTTCTTT. It specifies CASRAHRGSDTEAFF.

This sequence joins TRBV27 and TRBJ2-7; maybe TRBD2 (6 bases). Trimming took 8 bases from V and 4 from J, leaving 18 bases between them. The length of the CDR3 is 14 residues. Looked up from germline, CDR1 is MNHEY and CDR2 is SMNVEV (reference sequence). CDR3 in amino acids: CASASRERAYEQYF. In DNA, the CDR3 is TGTGCCAGCGCGAGCCGGGAGCGCGCGTACGAGCAGTACTTC.

This clone was seen ten or more times. The V and J genes are TRBV30 and TRBJ2-7; no clear D gene. CDR1 and CDR2 from the germline V gene are GTSNPN and SVGIG (reference sequence). V lost 2 bases and J lost 0, with 11 bases in between. The CDR3 is made up of 14 amino acids. CDR3 amino acids: CAWSRYPFSYEQYF. CDR3 bases: TGTGCCTGGAGTCGGTACCCCTTCTCCTACGAGCAGTACTTC.

The rearrangement uses TRBV19 and TRBJ1-5; TRBD1 agrees at 8 bases. CDR3 size: 15 residues. Trimming took 5 bases from V and 6 from J; bases not matched to a gene: 9. CDR1 is LNHDA and CDR2 is SQIVND in the germline V gene (reference sequence). The CDR3 sequence is CASSLDRGGTQPQHF. For the CDR3, the DNA is TGTGCCAGTAGTCTCGACAGGGGAGGTACTCAGCCCCAGCATTTT. The entire variable domain, with the rest obtained from reference TRBV19 and TRBJ1-5, is as follows: DGGITQSPKYLFRKEGQNVTLSCEQNLNHDAMYWYRQDPGQGLRLIYYSQIVNDFQKGDIAEGYSVSREKKESFPLTVTSAQKNPTAFYLCASSLDRGGTQPQHFGDGTRLSIL.

This chain connects TRBV30 to TRBJ2-2; TRBD1 matches 9 bases. Trimming at V came to 8 bases and at J to 1 base, leaving 5 bases not matched to a gene. The CDR3 has 14 amino acids. Germline CDR1 is GTSNPN and CDR2 is SVGIG (reference sequence). This CDR3 reads CALNRGRNTGELFF. CDR3 coding DNA: TGTGCCCTAAACAGGGGGCGGAACACCGGGGAGCTGTTTTTT.

V is TRBV28 and J is TRBJ2-1; 11 nucleotides agree with TRBD2. V shed 3 bases and J 4 bases; nucleotides not matched to a gene: 5. This CDR3 spans 16 amino acids. Germline CDR1 MDHEN, CDR2 SYDVKM. The CDR3 reads CASSFTGLAVYNEQFF. The CDR3 nucleotides are TGTGCCAGCAGTTTTACGGGACTAGCGGTATACAATGAGCAGTTCTTC.

The gene calls are TRBV7-8 and TRBJ2-2, with D possibly called TRBD1 or TRBD2 (5 bases each). The CDR3 consists of 17 residues. The V gene lost 1 base and the J gene lost 6 bases, with 18 bases spanning the gap. Germline-derived CDR1 and CDR2 are SGHVS and FQNEAQ. The CDR3 region is CASSLDGSRALPGELFF. The CDR3 DNA follows: TGTGCCAGCAGCTTAGATGGGAGCAGGGCACTACCCGGGGAGCTGTTTTTT.

The chain uses TRBV6-5 and TRBJ2-3; no definite D call. Germline-derived CDR1 and CDR2 are MNHEY and SVGAGI. V was clipped by 1 base and J by 0 bases, with 5 bases between them. The CDR3 has 14 amino acids. The CDR3: CASSYFGSTDTQYF. The CDR3 region has the DNA TGTGCCAGCAGTTACTTCGGGAGCACAGATACGCAGTATTTT.

The chain couples TRBV7-9 to TRBJ1-2; D gene ambiguous. V was cut by 1 base and J by 6 bases, with 9 bases left in between. Germline V gives CDR1 SEHNR, CDR2 FQNEAQ (reference sequence). This CDR3 spans 13 amino acids. Here the CDR3 DNA reads TGTGCCAGCAGCTTAGAACGGTACCATGGCTACACCTTC. This sequence encodes CASSLERYHGYTF.

V and J are TRBV9 and TRBJ1-5, with 9 bases aligning to TRBD1. The CDR3 contains 15 residues. J gave up 4 bases and V 1 base, and 3 bases lay outside the gene matches. Germline V CDR1 and CDR2: SGDLS, YYNGEE. CDR3 DNA sequence: TGTGCCAGCAGCGTAACAGGGGGCGATAATCAGCCCCAGCATTTT. Residues: CASSVTGGDNQPQHF.

A note on this clone: Its ends do not fully match the called genes, so a read error is possible. The CDR3 DNA reads TGTGCCAGCCGAGCCAGCGGAGCGGCCTCCTACAGTGAGCAGTTCTTC. Residues: CASRASGAASYSEQFF. The J gene is TRBJ2-1, the V gene TRBV25-1, with a weak D call TRBD2 (5 bases). The CDR3 extends over 16 amino acids. Germline-derived CDR1 and CDR2 are MGHDK and SYGVNS.

This chain connects TRBV2 to TRBJ2-7; 9 bases agree with TRBD1. The germline gives CDR1 SNHLY, CDR2 FYNNEI. V was pared by 1 base and J by 5 bases, with 6 bases of the junction left unmatched. The CDR3 sequence is 15 residues long. In DNA, the CDR3 is TGTGCCAGCAGTGAAGGGGGGACAGGGCACCACGAGCAGTACTTC. Encoded protein: CASSEGGTGHHEQYF.

The chain combines TRBV7-2 with TRBJ1-5; D remains unclear. The germline gives CDR1 SGHTA, CDR2 FQGNSA. CDR3 length: 15 residues. Between the trimmed V and J ends, which lost 1 base and 7 bases, there was a span of 14 bases. CDR3 sequence reads: CASSLVWGEAQPQHF. The CDR3 DNA is TGTGCCAGCAGCTTAGTTTGGGGTGAGGCACAGCCCCAGCATTTT. The complete variable domain, with remaining parts taken from reference TRBV7-2 and TRBJ1-5, reads GAGVSQSPSNKVTEKGKDVELRCDPISGHTALYWYRQSLGQGLEFLIYFQGNSAPDKSGLPSDRFSAERTGGSVSTLTIQRTQQEDSAVYLCASSLVWGEAQPQHFGDGTRLSIL.

The chain links TRBV5-1 to TRBJ2-1; TRBD2 matches at 14 bases. CDR1 and CDR2 (germline): SGHRS, YFSETQ. The length of the CDR3 is 16 residues. Unmatched junction bases numbered 7, after V lost 4 bases and J lost 7 bases. The CDR3 nucleotides are TGCGCCAGCAGCCCCGGGACTAGCGGGAGTGGGAATGAGCAGTTCTTC. Amino acids: CASSPGTSGSGNEQFF.